This entry is about one TCR beta chain. This sample is drawn from a study of blood T cell repertoires in COVID-19. Whole-study context: The United States, Italy and Spain were the sources of the acute and convalescent COVID-19 samples.

The CDR3 loop spans 15 amino acids. The V and J ends lost 6 bases and 3 bases respectively, with 18 bases between them. Germline CDR1 reads MNHEY; CDR2 reads SVGAGI. Here immunoSEQ multiplex PCR was the method, and the copy in TCRdb shows in-frame clones only, minus some. The sample includes about 220,000 clones, 82% of them seen just once. Sequenced: peripheral blood. This chain joins TRBV6-5 and TRBJ2-7, with unresolved D. The clonotype originates from a woman older than 75 with acute or convalescent COVID-19. The CDR3 loop is CASSLIRSSVYEQYF. The CDR3, as DNA: TGTGCCAGCAGCCTAATACGGAGCTCTGTCTACGAGCAGTACTTC.